The rows below give T cell receptor beta chains drawn from one sample of a study of blood T cell repertoires in COVID-19. The data were produced by immunoSEQ multiplex PCR, yet TCRdb's version contains in-frame clones alone and is incomplete. The repertoire holds fewer than 250,000 clones, with 84% as singletons. Sequencing used peripheral blood. The source of these receptors is a woman aged 45 to 65 with active or convalescent COVID-19. CDR3s include the opening cysteine and the closing phenylalanine or tryptophan. D genes are given only for firm matches. A clone size is listed for some rows: how often the clone was seen (once, few, many), or a class if it is expanded.

clone size	D gene	J gene	V gene	CDR3 protein	CDR3 DNA
-	-	TRBJ1-1	TRBV3-1/TRBV3-2	CASSHSSGLNTEAFF	TGTGCCAGCAGCCATAGTTCGGGATTGAACACTGAAGCTTTCTTT
-	TRBD1	TRBJ2-2	TRBV2	CASRRQGAIGTGELFF	TGTGCCAGCAGAAGACAGGGGGCCATAGGCACCGGGGAGCTGTTTTTT
-	TRBD1	TRBJ1-1	TRBV3-1/TRBV3-2	CASRGQGLTEAFF	TGTGCCAGCAGGGGACAGGGGCTGACTGAAGCTTTCTTT
-	-	TRBJ1-6	TRBV27	CASSFGAQNSPLHF	TGTGCCAGCAGTTTTGGGGCCCAGAATTCACCCCTCCACTTT
-	-	TRBJ2-4	TRBV28	CASSRFGGPAGNIQYF	TGTGCCAGCAGTCGCTTCGGAGGTCCCGCCGGGAACATTCAGTACTTC
-	-	TRBJ1-2	TRBV7-9	CASSLASATYGYTF	TGTGCCAGCAGCTTAGCCAGTGCAACCTATGGCTACACCTTC
-	-	TRBJ1-5	TRBV19	CASSHRNQPQHF	TGTGCCAGTAGTCACAGGAATCAGCCCCAGCATTTT
-	-	TRBJ2-2	TRBV3-1/TRBV3-2	CASSQSGREKAGELFF	TGTGCCAGCAGCCAGAGTGGACGGGAGAAGGCCGGGGAGCTGTTTTTT
-	TRBD2	TRBJ2-1	TRBV5-1	CASSPRTSGTEQFF	TGCGCCAGCAGCCCCAGGACTAGCGGGACTGAGCAGTTCTTC
-	-	TRBJ1-1	TRBV5-1	CASSLGPNTEAFF	TGCGCCAGCAGCCTAGGCCCTAACACTGAAGCTTTCTTT
-	-	TRBJ2-1	TRBV5-4	CASSLAGSYNEQFF	TGTGCCAGCAGCTTGGCGGGCTCCTACAATGAGCAGTTCTTC
-	-	TRBJ2-7	TRBV7-3	CASSLTATGTEQYF	TGTGCCAGCAGCTTAACCGCAACAGGAACCGAGCAGTACTTC
-	TRBD2	TRBJ2-1	TRBV5-5	CASSPGLAISYNEQFF	TGTGCCAGCAGCCCGGGACTAGCCATCTCCTACAATGAGCAGTTCTTC
-	-	TRBJ1-5	TRBV10-1	CASSESPVQPQHF	TGCGCCAGCAGTGAGTCCCCTGTTCAGCCCCAGCATTTT
-	TRBD1	TRBJ1-5	TRBV4-2	CASSQEYGTADQPQHF	TGTGCCAGCAGCCAAGAGTATGGGACAGCTGATCAGCCCCAGCATTTT
-	TRBD1	TRBJ1-2	TRBV28	CASSMTGRSGYTF	TGTGCCAGCAGCATGACAGGGAGGAGTGGCTACACCTTC
once	-	TRBJ1-1	TRBV9	CASSPRGNTEAFF	TGTGCCAGCAGCCCGAGAGGGAACACTGAAGCTTTCTTT
-	-	TRBJ2-5	TRBV11-2	CASSLTGGVVTQYF	TGTGCCAGCAGCCTAACAGGGGGGGTCGTGACCCAGTACTTC
-	TRBD2	TRBJ2-4	TRBV5-4	CASSQDRPGLGGNIQYF	TGTGCCAGCAGCCAGGACAGACCGGGACTAGGAGGAAACATTCAGTACTTC
-	-	TRBJ1-2	TRBV4-1	CASSQEMRGYTF	TGCGCCAGCAGCCAAGAGATGCGTGGCTACACCTTC
-	-	TRBJ1-1	TRBV28	CASTPQERSEAFF	TGTGCCAGCACCCCACAGGAACGAAGTGAAGCTTTCTTT
-	TRBD1	TRBJ2-6	TRBV5-6	CASTRTGGSGANVLTF	TGTGCCAGCACCCGGACAGGGGGCTCTGGGGCCAACGTCCTGACTTTC
-	-	TRBJ2-3	TRBV6-1	CASSEGETDTQYF	TGTGCCAGCAGTGAAGGGGAGACAGATACGCAGTATTTT
many	TRBD1	TRBJ2-3	TRBV5-5	CASSLVRDRVSDTQYF	TGTGCCAGCAGCTTGGTCCGGGACAGGGTTTCTGATACGCAGTATTTT
-	-	TRBJ1-1	TRBV6-1	CASSEAPGGGTEAFF	TGTGCCAGCAGTGAAGCGCCGGGGGGCGGGACTGAAGCTTTCTTT
-	-	TRBJ1-5	TRBV28	CASRLAGVGQPQHF	TGTGCCAGCAGATTGGCAGGGGTCGGTCAGCCCCAGCATTTT
-	-	TRBJ2-1	TRBV5-1	CASSQLPGWNNEQFF	TGCGCCAGCAGCCAGCTACCGGGGTGGAACAATGAGCAGTTCTTC
-	-	TRBJ1-5	TRBV2	CASSELVTYRESNQPQHF	TGTGCCAGCAGTGAACTAGTAACGTACAGGGAGAGCAATCAGCCCCAGCATTTT
-	-	TRBJ1-2	TRBV10-3	CAISERQSDYTF	TGTGCCATCAGTGAAAGACAGTCCGACTACACCTTC
-	TRBD1	TRBJ1-1	TRBV5-4	CASSWTGDDEAFF	TGTGCCAGCAGCTGGACAGGGGACGATGAAGCTTTCTTT
-	TRBD1	TRBJ1-4	TRBV28	CASSFGGTGGEKLFF	TGTGCCAGCAGTTTCGGCGGGACAGGGGGTGAAAAACTGTTTTTT
-	TRBD1	TRBJ2-5	TRBV7-2	CASNRGRGQETQYF	TGTGCCAGCAATCGTGGCAGGGGGCAAGAGACCCAGTACTTC
-	TRBD1	TRBJ2-3	TRBV5-1	CASSGWGTGSTDTQYF	TGCGCCAGCAGCGGGTGGGGGACAGGGAGCACAGATACGCAGTATTTT
once	TRBD1	TRBJ1-6	TRBV28	CASNLGQGSSPLHF	TGTGCCAGCAACCTCGGACAGGGAAGTTCACCCCTCCACTTT
-	-	TRBJ2-1	TRBV6-5	CASRGDSYSYNEQFF	TGTGCCAGCAGGGGGGACTCCTACTCCTACAATGAGCAGTTCTTC
few	-	TRBJ1-5	TRBV19	CASNQAAYSAQPQHF	TGTGCCAGTAATCAGGCGGCATATAGCGCTCAGCCCCAGCATTTT
-	-	TRBJ1-3	TRBV28	CASTNRGNTIYF	TGTGCCAGCACCAATCGGGGAAACACCATATATTTT
-	-	TRBJ1-1	TRBV2	CASRRGNTEAFF	TGTGCCAGCCGACGGGGGAACACTGAAGCTTTCTTT
-	-	TRBJ1-5	TRBV18	CASSQGKQPQHF	TGTGCCAGCTCACAGGGGAAGCAGCCCCAGCATTTT
many	TRBD1	TRBJ1-4	TRBV2	CASGGQGSNEKLFF	TGTGCCAGCGGCGGACAGGGGAGTAATGAAAAACTGTTTTTT
-	-	TRBJ1-2	TRBV30	CAWSSSYGYTF	TGTGCCTGGAGTTCGAGCTATGGCTACACCTTC
-	TRBD1	TRBJ1-2	TRBV10-1	CASSERQGHGYTF	TGCGCCAGCAGTGAGCGACAGGGACATGGCTACACCTTC
few	TRBD1	TRBJ2-5	TRBV28	CASRLQGETQYF	TGTGCCAGCAGATTACAGGGGGAGACCCAGTACTTC
-	TRBD1	TRBJ2-7	TRBV10-2	CASILGTGGRNEQYF	TGCGCCAGCATCTTGGGGACAGGGGGCAGGAACGAGCAGTACTTC
-	TRBD1	TRBJ2-5	TRBV3-1/TRBV3-2	CASSRREGGRAQYF	TGTGCCAGCAGCCGTAGGGAAGGGGGCCGGGCCCAGTACTTC
once	-	TRBJ1-6	TRBV5-6	CASSTSSYNSPLHF	TGTGCCAGCAGCACGAGCTCCTATAATTCACCCCTCCACTTT
many	-	TRBJ2-7	TRBV9	CASSDSPSGGLEQYF	TGTGCCAGCAGCGATTCACCTTCCGGGGGGCTTGAGCAGTACTTC
-	TRBD1	TRBJ2-5	TRBV5-1	CASSRDSFLQETQYF	TGCGCCAGCAGCCGGGACAGCTTTTTACAAGAGACCCAGTACTTC
-	TRBD2	TRBJ2-1	TRBV5-1	CASSLPGLAGSYNEQFF	TGCGCCAGCAGCTTGCCCGGACTAGCGGGCTCCTACAATGAGCAGTTCTTC
-	-	TRBJ1-2	TRBV28	CASSLAGRDNYGYTF	TGTGCCAGCAGTTTGGCGGGTAGGGATAACTATGGCTACACCTTC
-	TRBD1	TRBJ1-3	TRBV4-1	CASSQGQGAGNTIYF	TGCGCCAGCAGCCAGGGACAGGGGGCAGGAAACACCATATATTTT
-	-	TRBJ1-6	TRBV28	CASGVGGATFGWTLHF	TGTGCCAGCGGCGTGGGGGGGGCTACCTTCGGATGGACCCTCCACTTT